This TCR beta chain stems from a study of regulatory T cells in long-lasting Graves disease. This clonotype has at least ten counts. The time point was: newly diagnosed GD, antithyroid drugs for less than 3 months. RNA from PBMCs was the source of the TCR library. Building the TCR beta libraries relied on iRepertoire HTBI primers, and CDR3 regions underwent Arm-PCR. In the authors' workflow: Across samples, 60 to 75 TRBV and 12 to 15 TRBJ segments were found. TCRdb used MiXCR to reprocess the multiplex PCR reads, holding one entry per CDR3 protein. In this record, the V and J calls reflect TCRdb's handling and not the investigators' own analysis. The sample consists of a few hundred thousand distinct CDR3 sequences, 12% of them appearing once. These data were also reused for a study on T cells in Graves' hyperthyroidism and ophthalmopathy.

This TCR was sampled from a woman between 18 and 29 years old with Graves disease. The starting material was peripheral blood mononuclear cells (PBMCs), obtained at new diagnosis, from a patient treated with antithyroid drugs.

The CDR3 DNA follows: TGTGCCAGCAGTGAGGGGGACAGGGTTGAAGGCTACACCTTC. Translation: CASSEGDRVEGYTF. This sequence joins TRBV2 and TRBJ1-2; TRBD1 matches at 9 bases. The CDR3 extends over 14 amino acids. V lost 3 bases, J lost 8 bases, and 7 bases stayed unmatched. Looked up from germline, CDR1 is SNHLY and CDR2 is FYNNEI.